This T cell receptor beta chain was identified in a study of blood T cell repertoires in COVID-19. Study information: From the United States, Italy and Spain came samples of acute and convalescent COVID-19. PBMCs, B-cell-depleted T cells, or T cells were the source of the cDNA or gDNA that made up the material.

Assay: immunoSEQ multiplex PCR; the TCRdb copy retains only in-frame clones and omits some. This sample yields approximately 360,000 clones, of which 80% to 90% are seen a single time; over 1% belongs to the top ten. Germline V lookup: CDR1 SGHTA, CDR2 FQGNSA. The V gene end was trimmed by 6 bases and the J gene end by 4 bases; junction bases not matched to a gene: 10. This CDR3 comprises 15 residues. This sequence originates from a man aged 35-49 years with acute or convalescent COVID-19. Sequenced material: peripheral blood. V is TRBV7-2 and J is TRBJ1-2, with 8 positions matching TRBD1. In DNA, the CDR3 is TGTGCCAGCAGTCATCGACAGGGGAATTTCTATGGCTACACCTTC. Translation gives CASSHRQGNFYGYTF.